Listed here are 24 T cell receptor beta chains from one sample, sequenced in a study of blood T cell repertoires in COVID-19. Produced via immunoSEQ multiplex PCR; TCRdb's table is partial and in-frame only. The profile shows 300,000 to 400,000 clones, 80% to 90% of them singletons. Source material: PBMCs or T cells enriched from blood (not recorded which). Receptor source: a man aged 30 to 39 who had recovered from COVID-19.

For the CDR3, the DNA is TGTGCCAGCAGCATCTCAACGGAGGACAGGGGGTTTTCACCCCTCCACTTT. Protein: CASSISTEDRGFSPLHF. The chain links TRBV9 to TRBJ1-6, with 10 bases matching TRBD1. With V trimmed by 4 bases and J by 9 bases, 13 bases remained unmatched. Per the germline V gene, CDR1 is SGDLS and CDR2 is YYNGEE. CDR3 length: 17 amino acids.

This sequence joins TRBV7-2 and TRBJ2-2; TRBD2 agrees at 10 bases. V lost 5 bases and J lost 4; bases outside the gene matches: 4. The CDR3 is made up of 15 amino acids. Germline assignment: CDR1 SGHTA and CDR2 FQGNSA. The CDR3 protein is CASSPRLAGTGELFF. CDR3 DNA sequence: TGTGCCAGCAGCCCCAGACTAGCGGGCACCGGGGAGCTGTTTTTT.

The chain combines TRBV6-5 with TRBJ2-3; a weak D match, TRBD1 (7 bases). This CDR3 comprises 13 residues. Germline assignment: CDR1 MNHEY and CDR2 SVGAGI. Trimming took 7 bases from V and 6 from J, leaving 14 bases between them. The CDR3 DNA follows: TGTGCCAGCACAACCCCAGGGGGGGATACGCAGTATTTT. As protein: CASTTPGGDTQYF.

This rearrangement joins TRBV11-3 to TRBJ2-5, with TRBD1 matching over 8 bases. Germline loops: CDR1 SGHNT, CDR2 YENEEA. The J segment lost 4 bases and the V segment lost 5 bases, leaving 6 bases of the junction unmatched. This CDR3 has 14 residues. CDR3 coding DNA: TGTGCCAGCAGCCCGCACAGGGGGGCAGAGACCCAGTACTTC. It is translated as CASSPHRGAETQYF.

In this sample, this clone turned up a few times. Other DNA sequences from this sample encode an identical CDR3 as well. This chain joins TRBV7-9 and TRBJ2-2, with D unclear. Germline V CDR1 and CDR2: SEHNR, FQNEAQ (reference sequence). This CDR3 has 14 amino acids. The V end was cut by 3 bases, the J end by 1 base, with 6 bases between. The CDR3 nucleotides read TGTGCCAGCAGCTTGGTGAGGAACACCGGGGAGCTGTTTTTT. It is translated as CASSLVRNTGELFF. The full variable domain, its missing parts supplied by reference TRBV7-9 and TRBJ2-2, is DTGVSQNPRHKITKRGQNVTFRCDPISEHNRLYWYRQTLGQGPEFLTYFQNEAQLEKSRLLSDRFSAERPKGSFSTLEIQRTEQGDSAMYLCASSLVRNTGELFFGEGSRLTVL.

The chain has TRBV12-3 or TRBV12-4 and TRBJ2-5, with 8 bases aligning to TRBD2. The trim removed 5 bases at V and 4 bases at J, leaving 3 bases unmatched. The CDR3 loop spans 13 amino acids. CDR3 amino acids: CASSRTSRETQYF. The CDR3 DNA follows: TGTGCCAGCAGTCGGACTAGCCGAGAGACCCAGTACTTC.

V gene TRBV6-1 combines with J gene TRBJ2-6, with D unresolved. The V and J ends lost 2 bases and 4 bases respectively, with 6 bases between them. CDR1 MNHNS and CDR2 SASEGT come from the germline V gene. The CDR3 is 14 amino acids. CDR3 residues: CASSERAGANVLTF. CDR3 coding DNA: TGTGCCAGCAGTGAAAGAGCCGGGGCCAACGTCCTGACTTTC.

The chain recombines TRBV7-8 with TRBJ2-7, with TRBD2 matching 13 bases. Trimming removed 0 bases from V and 4 bases from J; junction bases left unmatched: 3. The CDR3 totals 16 residues. Germline loops: CDR1 SGHVS, CDR2 FQNEAQ. CDR3 nucleotide sequence: TGTGCCAGCAGCTTAGCTCGACTAGCGGGGGGTTACGAGCAGTACTTC. It encodes CASSLARLAGGYEQYF.

The gene calls are TRBV5-6 and TRBJ2-7, with TRBD2 matching 8 bases. The germline gives CDR1 SGHDT, CDR2 YYEEEE. The CDR3 covers 13 residues. After removal of 4 bases from V and 5 bases from J, the junction contained 5 bases not matched to a gene. The CDR3 sequence is CASSTGGGHEQYF. In nucleotides, the CDR3 is TGTGCCAGCAGCACCGGGGGGGGCCACGAGCAGTACTTC.

The chain couples TRBV6-2 or TRBV6-3 to TRBJ2-7; 7 bases line up with TRBD2. The CDR3 loop spans 14 amino acids. Germline V gene sequence: CDR1 MNHEY, CDR2 SVGEGT. Trimming removed 2 bases from V and 2 bases from J; junction bases left unmatched: 3. The CDR3 sequence is CASSYGGRAYEQYF. In DNA, the CDR3 is TGTGCCAGCAGTTACGGAGGGAGGGCCTACGAGCAGTACTTC.

The chain is built from TRBV21-1 and TRBJ2-2; the D call of TRBD2 is as the table states it, not checked on the DNA. TRBV21-1 corresponds to a pseudogene. This CDR3 contains 19 residues. The CDR3 spells CASSKVAAGGLLRAGELFF. CDR3 DNA sequence: TGTGCCAGCAGCAAAGTGGCAGCGGGGGGCCTCCTCCGTGCCGGGGAGCTGTTTTTT.

The chain uses TRBV30 and TRBJ1-4; D perhaps matches TRBD1 (5 bases). Germline V gene data show CDR1 as GTSNPN and CDR2 as SVGIG (reference sequence). There are 14 residues in the CDR3. V gave up 0 bases and J gave up 8 bases, with 13 bases separating them. This CDR3 reads CAWSVRGGREKLFF. Here the CDR3 DNA reads TGTGCCTGGAGTGTTCGCGGGGGTCGGGAAAAACTGTTTTTT. The full variable domain, completed using reference TRBV30 and TRBJ1-4, is SQTIHQWPATLVQPVGSPLSLECTVEGTSNPNLYWYRQAAGRGLQLLFYSVGIGQISSEVPQNLSASRPQDRQFILSSKKLLLSDSGFYLCAWSVRGGREKLFFGSGTQLSVL.

The chain uses TRBV28 and TRBJ2-1; 12 nucleotides match TRBD1. Germline CDR1 MDHEN, CDR2 SYDVKM. This CDR3 has 14 amino acids. The V gene end was trimmed by 3 bases and the J gene end by 7 bases; junction bases not matched to a gene: 1. The CDR3 DNA reads as TGTGCCAGCAGTTTGGGACAGGGGGCAAATGAGCAGTTCTTC. Translation: CASSLGQGANEQFF.

The chain couples TRBV13 to TRBJ2-1; D possibly corresponds to TRBD2 (5 bases). V was trimmed by 3 bases and J by 0 bases, leaving 6 bases between them. The length of the CDR3 is 14 residues. Germline assignment: CDR1 PRHDT and CDR2 FYEKMQ (reference sequence). CDR3 DNA: TGTGCCAGCAGCTTCCGGGGCTCCTACAATGAGCAGTTCTTC. Translation gives CASSFRGSYNEQFF.

The V and J genes are TRBV7-2 and TRBJ2-1, with a weak D call TRBD2 (7 bases). CDR3 length equals 18 residues. CDR1 is SGHTA and CDR2 is FQGNSA in the germline V gene. Trimming stripped 5 bases from V and 2 bases from J, with 22 bases between. CDR3: CASSTALEWRGPYNEQFF. CDR3 nucleotide sequence: TGTGCCAGCAGCACCGCCCTGGAGTGGCGGGGGCCCTACAATGAGCAGTTCTTC.

The chain couples TRBV11-2 to TRBJ1-6; TRBD1 matches 7 bases. The CDR3 has 16 amino acids. Per germline, CDR1 SGHAT and CDR2 FQNNGV. Trimming at V came to 1 base and at J to 10 bases, leaving 10 bases not matched to a gene. The CDR3 bases are TGTGCCAGCAGCTTAGTCCCGGGACAGATATTCTCACCCCTCCACTTT. Its translation: CASSLVPGQIFSPLHF.

This rearrangement joins TRBV13 to TRBJ2-3; 10 bases line up with TRBD1. Germline assignment: CDR1 PRHDT and CDR2 FYEKMQ (reference sequence). After removal of 5 bases from V and 5 bases from J, the junction contained 4 bases not matched to a gene. This CDR3 comprises 14 residues. The CDR3: CASSLDRGRDTQYF. CDR3 nucleotides: TGTGCCAGCAGCCTCGACAGGGGGCGAGATACGCAGTATTTT.

With regard to this clone: Other DNA sequences of this sample code for an identical CDR3. This chain connects TRBV30 to TRBJ1-4, with TRBD1 as a possible D gene (6 bases). The V end lost 1 base, the J end lost 5 bases, and 11 bases lay between the germline ends. The germline gives CDR1 GTSNPN, CDR2 SVGIG (reference sequence). CDR3 length: 14 residues. CDR3 DNA sequence: TGTGCCTGGAGTGGAGGGGGGGGAAATGAAAAACTGTTTTTT. It encodes CAWSGGGGNEKLFF.

The genes are TRBV28 and TRBJ2-5, with a tentative D call TRBD2 (6 bases). The CDR3 is made up of 13 amino acids. Trimming removed 6 bases at V and 7 bases at J, with 15 bases between. Germline V CDR1 and CDR2: MDHEN, SYDVKM. The CDR3 reads CASREGPGGTQYF. DNA for the CDR3: TGTGCCAGCAGGGAGGGCCCCGGCGGGACCCAGTACTTC.

This clone was observed once. The rearrangement links TRBV7-3 to TRBJ2-1; 11 bases are a match to TRBD2. Germline lookup yields CDR1 SGHTA and CDR2 FQGTGA. The CDR3 length is 15 residues. Losses at the gene ends were 6 bases for V and 1 base for J; bases not matched to a gene: 2. The CDR3 is CASRLAGASYNEQFF. The CDR3 DNA reads as TGTGCCAGCAGACTAGCGGGGGCTTCCTACAATGAGCAGTTCTTC. Full variable domain (missing parts from reference TRBV7-3 and TRBJ2-1): GAGVSQTPSNKVTEKGKYVELRCDPISGHTALYWYRQSLGQGPEFLIYFQGTGAADDSGLPNDRFFAVRPEGSVSTLKIQRTERGDSAVYLCASRLAGASYNEQFFGPGTRLTVL.

This sequence joins TRBV28 and TRBJ2-7, with a weak D call TRBD1 (5 bases). Trimming cost V 7 bases and J 1 base, with 11 bases left between them. The length of the CDR3 is 13 residues. Per germline, CDR1 MDHEN and CDR2 SYDVKM. The CDR3 protein is CASTLPGSYEQYF. In DNA form, the CDR3 reads TGTGCCAGCACCCTCCCAGGGTCCTACGAGCAGTACTTC.

This clone was found once. This chain uses TRBV30 with TRBJ2-5; 7 bases are shared with TRBD1. Trimming took 2 bases from V and 5 from J; bases not matched to a gene: 2. This CDR3 region has 12 residues. Germline-derived CDR1 and CDR2 are GTSNPN and SVGIG (reference sequence). The CDR3 DNA sequence: TGTGCCTGGAGTCCACAGGGGGAGACCCAGTACTTC. It codes for CAWSPQGETQYF.

The chain recombines TRBV30 with TRBJ1-2; D is perhaps TRBD1 (5 bases). In germline, CDR1 is GTSNPN, CDR2 SVGIG (reference sequence). V lost 1 base, J lost 5 bases, and 8 bases lay in between. This CDR3 contains 12 residues. The CDR3: CAWSGKGYGYTF. CDR3 bases: TGTGCCTGGAGTGGTAAGGGGTATGGCTACACCTTC.

V and J are TRBV7-9 and TRBJ2-3; a possible D gene is TRBD1 (6 bases). This CDR3 has 13 amino acids. Trimming took off 3 bases at V and 3 bases at J, with 7 bases between the two ends. Germline V gene data show CDR1 as SEHNR and CDR2 as FQNEAQ (reference sequence). The CDR3 nucleotides read TGTGCCAGCAGCTTCCAGGGGACAGATACGCAGTATTTT. Translated: CASSFQGTDTQYF.